Sequencing of this T cell receptor (beta chain) was carried out in a study of blood T cells in healthy people across ages. Study-level results: Donors of long life had a larger count of naive CD4+ cells and greater diversity than aged donors. TCR beta diversity, measured per million T cells, fell in a roughly linear way with age. Changes seen in expanded clonotypes were possibly confounded by donor CMV status left unknown.

The CDR3 is 17 amino acids. Germline V CDR1 and CDR2: SGHTA, FQGNSA. Trimming shortened V by 3 bases and J by 1 base, and 15 bases separated the two germline ends. In regard to this clonotype: Its antigen is not known.

About 9.9 milliliters of peripheral blood were drawn from each donor. With a J-beta primer mix and a sample-barcoded 5' primer, a second PCR ran about 7 to 12 cycles. One entry per CDR3 protein, called by TCRdb with MiXCR from the 5' RACE reads. The sample consists of some 1.5 million distinct CDR3 sequences, approximately 30% of them appearing once. V is TRBV7-2 and J is TRBJ2-2; D possibly corresponds to TRBD1 (6 bases). Source material: blood. The TCR originated in a woman aged 30 to 39 in good health. The chain's CDR3 is CASSLGLGQLNTGELFF. DNA for the CDR3: TGTGCCAGCAGCTTGGGTCTAGGACAGCTGAACACCGGGGAGCTGTTTTTT.